This paragraph reports one TCR beta chain. Its antigen is currently unknown. People who had autoimmune disease history or systemic immunosuppression were excluded. Repertoires were generated with immunoSEQ multiplex PCR, while TCRdb's copy carries only in-frame clones and drops some. In the table there are under 20,000 clones, more than 80% of which are singletons. CDR3 length: 13 amino acids. V was pared by 1 base and J by 9 bases, with 6 bases of the junction left unmatched. Germline values: CDR1 SGHDT, CDR2 YYEEEE. These data belong to a study of OX40 agonist ivuxolimab in advanced cancers. Points from the study as a whole: At doses 0.1 to 3.0 mg/kg, CD4+ and CD8+ clones expanded. CD8+ T cells were the subset that, on average, had more expanded clones than CD4+.

This chain uses TRBV5-6 with TRBJ2-7, with 8 bases matching TRBD1. Sequencing used CD4+ or CD8+ T cells sorted from blood, obtained in a trial of the OX40 agonist ivuxolimab. The clonotype originates from an adult with an advanced solid tumor such as melanoma, head and neck, liver or kidney cancer. CDR3: CASSLTGGFGQYF. As DNA, the CDR3 is TGTGCCAGCAGCTTGACAGGGGGGTTTGGGCAGTACTTC.